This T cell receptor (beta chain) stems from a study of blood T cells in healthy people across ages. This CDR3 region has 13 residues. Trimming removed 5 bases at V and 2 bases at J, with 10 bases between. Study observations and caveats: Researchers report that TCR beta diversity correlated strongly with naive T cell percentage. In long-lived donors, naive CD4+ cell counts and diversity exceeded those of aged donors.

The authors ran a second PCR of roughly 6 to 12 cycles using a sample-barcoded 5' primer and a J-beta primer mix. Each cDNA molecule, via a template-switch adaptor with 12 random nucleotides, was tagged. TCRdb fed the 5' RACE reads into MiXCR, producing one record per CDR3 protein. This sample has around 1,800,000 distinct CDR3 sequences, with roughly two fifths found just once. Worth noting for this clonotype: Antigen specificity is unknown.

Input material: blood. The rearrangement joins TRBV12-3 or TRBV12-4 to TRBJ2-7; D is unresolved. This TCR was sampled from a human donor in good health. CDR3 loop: CASSPDTPYEQYF. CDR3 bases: TGTGCCAGCAGTCCAGACACCCCCTACGAGCAGTACTTC.